The 29 T cell receptor beta chains below all came from one sample that was sequenced in a study of response to subunit inactivated influenza vaccine. TCRdb reanalysed the RT-PCR reads using MiXCR and keeps one entry per CDR3 protein. The sample has some 500,000 distinct CDR3 sequences, over 10% seen once. Material: PBMCs from blood, obtained around seven weeks after vaccination. Every receptor here comes from a man in his forties or fifties who received an inactivated influenza vaccine.

This clonotype was seen a few times. One junction end disagrees with the germline gene, perhaps due to a read error. The V gene is TRBV20-1, the J gene TRBJ2-1, with TRBD1 matching over 11 bases. This CDR3 has 16 residues. Germline V lookup: CDR1 DFQATT, CDR2 SNEGSKA (reference sequence). This chain's CDR3 is CCARDPGTGGYNEQFF. DNA for the CDR3: TGCTGTGCTAGAGATCCAGGGACAGGGGGGTACAATGAGCAGTTCTTC.

The table lists this clonotype with a few counts. This chain joins TRBV5-1 and TRBJ2-5, with D possibly TRBD2 on 6 matching bases. CDR3 length: 14 amino acids. Looked up from germline, CDR1 is SGHRS and CDR2 is YFSETQ. V was pared by 0 bases and J by 5 bases, with 11 bases between. The CDR3: CASSLGLVWETQYF. Written as DNA, the CDR3 is TGCGCCAGCAGCTTGGGACTAGTTTGGGAGACCCAGTACTTC.

The rearrangement joins TRBV7-9 to TRBJ2-7; a possible D gene is TRBD2 (6 bases). This CDR3 region has 14 residues. Germline V CDR1 and CDR2: SEHNR, FQNEAQ (reference sequence). V was cut by 3 bases and J by 6 bases, with 15 bases left in between. CDR3 sequence: CASSFGAREPEQYF. The CDR3 DNA follows: TGTGCCAGCAGCTTTGGGGCCCGGGAGCCCGAGCAGTACTTC.

This clonotype was recorded many times. V is TRBV29-1 and J is TRBJ1-1; D uncertain. V gave up 4 bases and J gave up 0 bases, with 9 bases separating them. The CDR3 is made up of 13 amino acids. CDR1 is SQVTM, CDR2 ANQGSEA, per germline. The CDR3 region is CSVVEVMNTEAFF. The CDR3 DNA sequence: TGCAGCGTTGTTGAGGTAATGAACACTGAAGCTTTCTTT.

This clonotype appeared many times. The V gene is TRBV6-5, the J gene TRBJ2-2; D is uncertain. This CDR3 is built from 13 residues. The V end lost 0 bases, the J end lost 5 bases, and 4 bases lay between the germline ends. Per germline, CDR1 MNHEY and CDR2 SVGAGI. CDR3 residues: CASSYSGTGELFF. In DNA form, the CDR3 reads TGTGCCAGCAGTTACTCGGGAACCGGGGAGCTGTTTTTT.

The rearrangement joins TRBV15 to TRBJ1-5, with D tentatively TRBD1 (5 bases). CDR1 LNHNV and CDR2 YYDKDF come from the germline V gene (reference sequence). V shed 0 bases and J shed 5 bases, with 11 bases lying between them. CDR3 length: 15 residues. The CDR3 reads CATSRDRQGHQPQHF. Written as DNA, the CDR3 is TGTGCCACCAGCAGAGATCGTCAGGGCCATCAGCCCCAGCATTTT.

This clonotype came up a few times. The chain recombines TRBV5-5 with TRBJ2-3; D tentatively fits TRBD1 or TRBD2 (5 bases each). V lost 4 bases to trimming and J lost 0 bases, with 12 bases between them. CDR3 length: 15 amino acids. Per germline, CDR1 SGHKS and CDR2 YYEKEE (reference sequence). CDR3 sequence: CASSRQRESTDTQYF. The CDR3, as DNA: TGTGCCAGCAGCCGACAGAGGGAAAGCACAGATACGCAGTATTTT.

V is TRBV6-1 and J is TRBJ2-4, with 16 bases aligning to TRBD2. Germline V lookup: CDR1 MNHNS, CDR2 SASEGT. This CDR3 comprises 17 residues. Unmatched junction bases numbered 10, after V lost 6 bases and J lost 8 bases. CDR3 sequence reads: CASSPGTSGREGYIQYF. In nucleotides, the CDR3 is TGTGCCAGCAGCCCCGGGACTAGCGGGAGGGAGGGATACATTCAGTACTTC.

The chain links TRBV5-1 to TRBJ2-7; a possible D gene is TRBD1 (5 bases). CDR1 and CDR2 (germline): SGHRS, YFSETQ. V was cut by 0 bases and J by 2 bases, with 9 bases left in between. The CDR3 covers 14 residues. The CDR3 bases are TGCGCCAGCAGCTTGGAGGGGTCCCCCTACGAGCAGTACTTC. Amino acid sequence: CASSLEGSPYEQYF.

The rearrangement uses TRBV29-1 and TRBJ2-5; D may be TRBD2 (7 bases). Germline CDR1 reads SQVTM; CDR2 reads ANQGSEA. The length of the CDR3 is 12 residues. The V and J ends lost 3 bases and 5 bases respectively, with 10 bases between them. CDR3 region: CSVEGGLETQYF. The CDR3 DNA reads TGCAGCGTTGAGGGGGGGCTTGAGACCCAGTACTTC.

Only a few counts were recorded for this clonotype. The V call is TRBV5-6, the J call TRBJ2-7; 10 bases map to TRBD2. Germline loops: CDR1 SGHDT, CDR2 YYEEEE. The V gene end was trimmed by 4 bases and the J gene end by 4 bases; junction bases not matched to a gene: 5. CDR3 size: 14 residues. CDR3 loop: CASSPGTSEYEQYF. The CDR3 DNA reads TGTGCCAGCAGCCCGGGGACTAGCGAGTACGAGCAGTACTTC.

This clonotype was recorded a few times. The J gene is TRBJ2-3, the V gene TRBV5-5; 9 nucleotides match TRBD1. From germline, CDR1 is SGHKS and CDR2 YYEKEE (reference sequence). The trim removed 2 bases at V and 5 bases at J, leaving 3 bases unmatched. This CDR3 region has 14 residues. In DNA, the CDR3 is TGTGCCAGCAGCTTCGGGACAGGGTTAGATACGCAGTATTTT. Translated, it gives CASSFGTGLDTQYF.

The chain couples TRBV11-2 to TRBJ2-7, with D hard to call. CDR3 length: 11 amino acids. The ends were cut back, 4 bases at V and 7 bases at J, with 8 bases in the middle. Germline CDR1 is SGHAT and CDR2 is FQNNGV. The CDR3 protein is CASSSREEQYF. CDR3 sequence (DNA): TGTGCCAGCAGCTCTCGAGAAGAGCAGTACTTC.

Written as DNA, the CDR3 is TGCGCCAGCAGCTTCCAGGACATGCAGGCAGATACGCAGTATTTT. The encoded protein is CASSFQDMQADTQYF. The chain is built from TRBV5-1 and TRBJ2-3; tentative D call: TRBD1 (5 bases). In germline, CDR1 is SGHRS, CDR2 YFSETQ. The length of the CDR3 is 15 residues. The germline V and J ends were trimmed by 2 bases and 4 bases, with 14 bases remaining between them.

V is TRBV18 and J is TRBJ1-5; no reliable D call. Germline V gene lookup returns CDR1 KGHSH and CDR2 LQKENI. The CDR3 has 18 residues. Trimming pared 3 bases from V and 0 bases from J, leaving 18 bases between. This CDR3 reads CASSPRAPDPISNQPQHF. CDR3 nucleotide sequence: TGTGCCAGCTCACCTCGGGCCCCGGACCCTATTAGCAATCAGCCCCAGCATTTT.

This clonotype was recorded a few times. The V call is TRBV2, the J call TRBJ2-3; D gene uncertain. The ends were cut back, 5 bases at V and 5 bases at J, with 11 bases in the middle. The CDR3 covers 13 residues. Germline V gene sequence: CDR1 SNHLY, CDR2 FYNNEI. CDR3 amino acids: CASSRSRIDTQYF. The CDR3 DNA reads TGTGCCAGCAGTAGATCCCGTATAGATACGCAGTATTTT.

The chain couples TRBV28 to TRBJ2-1; a possible D gene is TRBD2 (5 bases). The CDR3 totals 13 residues. The germline V and J ends were trimmed by 9 bases and 9 bases, with 18 bases remaining between them. Germline CDR1 reads MDHEN; CDR2 reads SYDVKM. The DNA of the CDR3 is TGTGCCAGGGGCCGCGGGCTGGGGAGTGAGCAGTTCTTC. This gives the protein CARGRGLGSEQFF.

This clonotype appeared a few times. The rearrangement joins TRBV5-6 to TRBJ1-2, with D uncertain. Germline V gene lookup returns CDR1 SGHDT and CDR2 YYEEEE. V lost 1 base, J lost 5 bases, and 6 bases lay in between. This CDR3 has 12 amino acids. CDR3 coding DNA: TGTGCCAGCAGCTTGCCATCGTATGGCTACACCTTC. It is translated as CASSLPSYGYTF. The variable domain in full, completed from reference TRBV5-6 and TRBJ1-2, reads DAGVTQSPTHLIKTRGQQVTLRCSPKSGHDTVSWYQQALGQGPQFIFQYYEEEERQRGNFPDRFSGHQFPNYSSELNVNALLLGDSALYLCASSLPSYGYTFGSGTRLTVV.

The rearrangement uses TRBV20-1 and TRBJ1-5, with D possibly TRBD1 on 6 matching bases. Trimming took off 4 bases at V and 4 bases at J, with 11 bases between the two ends. CDR1 and CDR2 from the germline V gene are DFQATT and SNEGSKA (reference sequence). This CDR3 is 13 amino acids long. CDR3 sequence (DNA): TGCAGTGCTAAATCCCAGGGGAATCAGCCCCAGCATTTT. It translates to CSAKSQGNQPQHF.

The CDR3 spells CAISESKARDSEAFF. CDR3 nucleotide sequence: TGTGCCATCAGTGAGTCGAAAGCCCGGGACAGTGAAGCTTTCTTT. V and J are TRBV10-3 and TRBJ1-1; TRBD1 aligns across 7 bases. CDR3 length equals 15 residues. Germline V gene data show CDR1 as ENHRY and CDR2 as SYGVKD. J lost 7 bases, V lost 0 bases, and 8 bases had no gene match.

This clonotype has ten or more counts. This chain connects TRBV12-3 or TRBV12-4 to TRBJ2-1; 9 bases fit TRBD1. V shed 3 bases and J 9 bases; nucleotides not matched to a gene: 6. The CDR3 consists of 14 residues. The CDR3 region is CASSFGTGIREQFF. The CDR3 DNA reads TGTGCCAGCAGTTTCGGGACAGGGATTCGTGAGCAGTTCTTC.

Many counts were recorded for this clonotype. This rearrangement joins TRBV5-1 to TRBJ2-3; D uncertain. Looked up from germline, CDR1 is SGHRS and CDR2 is YFSETQ. The CDR3 extends over 15 amino acids. The V gene lost 0 bases and the J gene lost 5 bases, with 13 bases spanning the gap. The CDR3 DNA reads as TGCGCCAGCAGCTTGGAGGCTCCCGGTTTAGATACGCAGTATTTT. Translation: CASSLEAPGLDTQYF.

This clonotype came up a few times. V and J are TRBV5-1 and TRBJ2-1; TRBD2 matches at 10 bases. Germline values: CDR1 SGHRS, CDR2 YFSETQ. CDR3 length equals 16 residues. Germline trimming cut 2 bases from V and 5 bases from J; bases unmatched to any gene: 7. The CDR3 region is CASSFRLTSGNNEQFF. For the CDR3, the DNA is TGCGCCAGCAGCTTTCGGCTCACTAGCGGGAACAATGAGCAGTTCTTC.

This clonotype was detected only a few times. The chain combines TRBV10-3 with TRBJ1-6; possible D gene TRBD1, 6 bases. V was shortened by 6 bases and J by 9 bases, with 21 bases between the two germline ends. Germline loops: CDR1 ENHRY, CDR2 SYGVKD. This CDR3 region has 16 residues. The DNA of the CDR3 is TGTGCCATCAGCGGTGGGGGCGGGGGCGTCGCTTCACCCCTCCACTTT. Translation gives CAISGGGGGVASPLHF.

This clonotype was recorded at least ten times. The chain links TRBV12-3 or TRBV12-4 to TRBJ2-5; 7 nucleotides agree with TRBD2. CDR3 length equals 14 residues. The V and J ends lost 4 bases and 5 bases, in that order; junction bases with no gene match: 7. This CDR3 is CASSWKGRGETQYF. CDR3 coding DNA: TGTGCCAGCAGTTGGAAAGGGCGGGGGGAGACCCAGTACTTC.

The chain recombines TRBV4-1 with TRBJ1-4; D remains ambiguous. Germline V gives CDR1 MGHRA, CDR2 YSYEKL. With 2 bases removed from V and 8 bases from J, the gap between germline ends came to 6 bases. This CDR3 has 12 residues. CDR3 in amino acids: CASSQNWEKLFF. The CDR3 DNA reads TGCGCCAGCAGCCAAAATTGGGAAAAACTGTTTTTT.

This clonotype was detected a few times. V is TRBV5-1 and J is TRBJ2-5, with D unresolved. The CDR3 loop spans 15 amino acids. Between the trimmed V and J ends, which lost 0 bases and 2 bases, there was a span of 11 bases. Germline V CDR1 and CDR2: SGHRS, YFSETQ. This chain's CDR3 is CASSLDPMTQETQYF. CDR3 DNA: TGCGCCAGCAGCTTGGACCCTATGACACAAGAGACCCAGTACTTC. The variable domain in full, completed from reference TRBV5-1 and TRBJ2-5, reads KAGVTQTPRYLIKTRGQQVTLSCSPISGHRSVSWYQQTPGQGLQFLFEYFSETQRNKGNFPGRFSGRQFSNSRSEMNVSTLELGDSALYLCASSLDPMTQETQYFGPGTRLLVL.

V gene TRBV20-1 combines with J gene TRBJ2-5; unclear D gene. The CDR3 is 14 residues long. Trimming stripped 0 bases from V and 3 bases from J, with 11 bases between. The germline gives CDR1 DFQATT, CDR2 SNEGSKA (reference sequence). This CDR3 reads CSARDLGLEETQYF. In DNA, the CDR3 is TGCAGTGCTAGAGATCTCGGGTTGGAAGAGACCCAGTACTTC.

This clonotype showed up many times. The rearrangement links TRBV3-1 to TRBJ2-1; tentatively, D is TRBD2 (5 bases). Germline V gene data show CDR1 as LGHDT and CDR2 as YNNKEL (reference sequence). This CDR3 spans 14 amino acids. V lost 1 base and J 5 bases, leaving 9 bases between the germline ends. The CDR3 protein is CASSQAGRNNEQFF. Here the CDR3 DNA reads TGTGCCAGCAGCCAAGCGGGGAGAAACAATGAGCAGTTCTTC.